This T cell receptor (beta chain) was captured by sequencing in a study of T cell responses to AZD1222 COVID-19 vaccine. Data came from immunoSEQ multiplex PCR; TCRdb stores just in-frame clones and leaves some out. The sample contains tens of thousands of clones, approximately 89% of which appear only once. Concerning this clone: Its specificity is unknown.

Study results and caveats: An increase in Spike-specific TCR breadth and depth was observed after two AZD1222 doses. The sample set comprised mostly white British donors with more females, and clonal diversity was possibly underestimated.

Germline-derived CDR1 and CDR2 are SQVTM and ANQGSEA. Trimming removed 0 bases from V and 8 bases from J, with 13 bases in between. The CDR3 covers 13 residues. The chain links TRBV29-1 to TRBJ1-2; D is undetermined. The receptor was derived from an adult in good health. The starting material was peripheral blood, obtained on day 0 of AZD1222 vaccination. CDR3: CSVEEGNVRGYTF. As DNA, the CDR3 is TGCAGCGTTGAAGAGGGCAATGTGCGCGGCTACACCTTC.